The 24 T cell receptor beta chains listed next were all sequenced from one sample in a study of beta chain features in type 1 diabetes. The investigators reverse transcribed all of the isolated RNA, so they sequenced expressed TCRB transcripts. Assay used: immunoSEQ multiplex PCR; TCRdb lists only in-frame clones, some missing. The data show 15,000 to 20,000 clones, around 50% seen once. The sequencing sample was made of stem cell memory CD4+ T cells from blood. These receptors originate from a man aged 18 to 30 in good health.

The chain joins TRBV7-9 to TRBJ1-2, with 7 bases fitting TRBD1. V lost 5 bases, J lost 8 bases, and 8 bases stayed unmatched. The CDR3 covers 13 residues. The germline V gene has CDR1 SEHNR and CDR2 FQNEAQ (reference sequence). The CDR3 DNA follows: TGTGCCAGCAGCCCTACAGGGGAGCGGGGCTACACCTTC. This sequence encodes CASSPTGERGYTF. The full variable domain, in which reference TRBV7-9 and TRBJ1-2 provide the parts outside the CDR3, is DTGVSQNPRHKITKRGQNVTFRCDPISEHNRLYWYRQTLGQGPEFLTYFQNEAQLEKSRLLSDRFSAERPKGSFSTLEIQRTEQGDSAMYLCASSPTGERGYTFGSGTRLTVV.

This clone occurred a few times. CDR3 in amino acids: CASSGTSGETQYF. CDR3 nucleotide sequence: TGTGCCAGCAGCGGGACTAGCGGTGAGACCCAGTACTTC. The chain recombines TRBV7-2 with TRBJ2-5, with 11 nucleotides matching TRBD2. CDR1 and CDR2 (germline): SGHTA, FQGNSA. There are 13 residues in the CDR3. J was trimmed by 5 bases and V by 5 bases; bases with no gene match: 1.

This clone was picked up a small number of times. DNA of the CDR3: TGTGCCAGCAGAATTACTAGCGGGAGTAATGAGCAGTTCTTC. Translation: CASRITSGSNEQFF. The chain combines TRBV6-5 with TRBJ2-1, with 11 positions matching TRBD2. The CDR3 is 14 amino acids. Germline V gene sequence: CDR1 MNHEY, CDR2 SVGAGI. J gave up 7 bases and V 6 bases, and 5 bases lay outside the gene matches.

The CDR3 region is CASSGGVTDTQYF. CDR3 sequence (DNA): TGTGCCAGCAGCGGGGGGGTGACAGATACGCAGTATTTT. The chain couples TRBV9 to TRBJ2-3; D perhaps matches TRBD2 (6 bases). The germline V gene has CDR1 SGDLS and CDR2 YYNGEE. The CDR3 length is 13 residues. Trimming pared 3 bases from V and 3 bases from J, leaving 8 bases between.

The chain joins TRBV27 to TRBJ1-5; 7 nucleotides align to TRBD1. This CDR3 region has 15 residues. Trimming took 8 bases from V and 5 from J; bases not matched to a gene: 12. The germline V gene has CDR1 MNHEY and CDR2 SMNVEV (reference sequence). Here the CDR3 DNA reads TGTGCCAGCGCCAGGGGGTTACTACCTGATCAGCCCCAGCATTTT. Translation gives CASARGLLPDQPQHF.

This clone occurred a few times. The CDR3, as DNA: TGTGCCAGCAGTGATGGCGGGTACTCCTACGAGCAGTACTTC. This sequence encodes CASSDGGYSYEQYF. The V call is TRBV6-1, the J call TRBJ2-7; TRBD2 might be the D (5 bases). The length of the CDR3 is 14 residues. The V gene lost 3 bases and the J gene lost 0 bases, with 9 bases spanning the gap. Germline assignment: CDR1 MNHNS and CDR2 SASEGT.

The sample holds one count of this clone. The gene calls are TRBV12-2 and TRBJ2-7; the DNA was not compared with TRBD2, the D call given in the table. TRBV12-2 is a pseudogene. The CDR3 has 17 amino acids. CDR3 in amino acids: CASRLRGNLAGVDEQYF. The CDR3, as DNA: TGTGCAAGTCGCTTAAGGGGTAATCTAGCGGGAGTGGACGAGCAGTACTTC.

V is TRBV5-1 and J is TRBJ1-3; TRBD1 might be the D (5 bases). Germline assignment: CDR1 SGHRS and CDR2 YFSETQ. Trimming left V 0 bases short and J 0 bases short, with 7 bases between. This CDR3 has 15 residues. CDR3 nucleotides: TGCGCCAGCAGCTTGGGGACAATCTCTGGAAACACCATATATTTT. Amino acids: CASSLGTISGNTIYF.

DNA for the CDR3: TGCGCCAGCAGCTTGGCCTCCTCAGGGGGCACTGAAGCTTTCTTT. Its translation: CASSLASSGGTEAFF. This chain uses TRBV5-1 with TRBJ1-1; 7 positions agree with TRBD1. J lost 4 bases, V lost 0 bases, and 6 bases had no gene match. The CDR3 sequence is 15 residues long. From germline, CDR1 is SGHRS and CDR2 YFSETQ.

V usage is TRBV7-3 and J usage is TRBJ2-1, with D tentatively TRBD2 (7 bases). The CDR3 is 15 residues long. Germline loops: CDR1 SGHTA, CDR2 FQGTGA. V lost 5 bases to trimming and J lost 9 bases, with 20 bases between them. CDR3 region: CASSPGAGVLGEQFF. CDR3 DNA sequence: TGTGCCAGCAGCCCGGGGGCGGGAGTTCTGGGTGAGCAGTTCTTC.

The chain employs TRBV6-5 and TRBJ2-1; unclear D gene. The V gene lost 0 bases and the J gene lost 5 bases, with 8 bases spanning the gap. The length of the CDR3 is 14 residues. Germline loops: CDR1 MNHEY, CDR2 SVGAGI. This CDR3 is CASSYSGTNNEQFF. The DNA of the CDR3 is TGTGCCAGCAGTTACTCTGGCACCAACAATGAGCAGTTCTTC.

This clone occurred a few times. J is TRBJ2-5 and V is TRBV28; 11 positions match TRBD2. The J call could be wrong; TRBJ2-7 is a better fit for the DNA end. CDR1 is MDHEN, CDR2 SYDVKM, per germline. The CDR3 runs 16 residues. The CDR3 bases are TGTGCCAGCAGTTCCCCATCTAGCGGGGGGACCGGCGAGCAGTACTTC. The encoded protein is CASSSPSSGGTGEQYF.

The CDR3 protein is CASKGPWLDEQFF. CDR3 DNA sequence: TGTGCCAGCAAGGGGCCCTGGTTAGATGAGCAGTTCTTC. The chain combines TRBV2 with TRBJ2-1; weak D call: TRBD1 (5 bases). Trimming stripped 7 bases from V and 8 bases from J, with 15 bases between. There are 13 residues in the CDR3. CDR1 is SNHLY, CDR2 FYNNEI, per germline.

This clone showed up just once. This chain joins TRBV28 and TRBJ2-3; 7 bases agree with TRBD2. V lost 7 bases and J lost 2; bases outside the gene matches: 12. CDR3 length: 16 amino acids. The germline gives CDR1 MDHEN, CDR2 SYDVKM. The CDR3 is CASTAGSSGSTDTQYF. Written as DNA, the CDR3 is TGTGCCAGCACCGCAGGGTCTAGCGGATCCACAGATACGCAGTATTTT.

This clone was seen more than once but under ten times. The rearrangement joins TRBV7-2 to TRBJ1-5; D might be TRBD1 (5 bases). Trimming pared 1 base from V and 7 bases from J, leaving 5 bases between. The CDR3 extends over 12 amino acids. Germline CDR1 reads SGHTA; CDR2 reads FQGNSA. The CDR3 loop reads CASSLEGQPQHF. In DNA, the CDR3 is TGTGCCAGCAGCTTAGAGGGGCAGCCCCAGCATTTT.

This clone was recorded a few times. The chain employs TRBV20-1 and TRBJ2-7; D might be TRBD2 (6 bases). Per the germline V gene, CDR1 is DFQATT and CDR2 is SNEGSKA (reference sequence). Trimming cost V 7 bases and J 2 bases, with 9 bases left between them. The CDR3 sequence is 11 residues long. CDR3 in amino acids: CSGGGTYEQYF. As DNA, the CDR3 is TGCAGTGGGGGCGGGACCTACGAGCAGTACTTC.

This clone was recorded a few times. This chain connects TRBV6-6 to TRBJ1-5; D is uncertain. V was trimmed by 6 bases and J by 0 bases, leaving 6 bases between them. CDR1 is MNHNY, CDR2 SVGAGI, per germline (reference sequence). The CDR3 is made up of 13 amino acids. The CDR3 sequence is CASRTSSNQPQHF. CDR3 bases: TGTGCCAGCAGAACATCTAGCAATCAGCCCCAGCATTTT.

This chain joins TRBV6-5 and TRBJ1-5; 7 nucleotides line up with TRBD1. The CDR3 is 15 residues long. Trimming removed 1 base from V and 3 bases from J; junction bases left unmatched: 3. CDR1 and CDR2 (germline): MNHEY, SVGAGI. In DNA, the CDR3 is TGTGCCAGCAGTTACTATACAGGGGTCAATCAGCCCCAGCATTTT. This gives the protein CASSYYTGVNQPQHF.

J is TRBJ2-5 and V is TRBV7-9; D is perhaps TRBD1 (5 bases). The last part of the DNA fits TRBJ2-7 better; the J call may be wrong. This CDR3 is built from 13 residues. Germline V CDR1 and CDR2: SEHNR, FQNEAQ (reference sequence). The CDR3 bases are TGTGCCAGCAGCTCGACAGTCTCCTACGAGCAGTACTTC. It encodes CASSSTVSYEQYF.

A remark on this clone: The junction departs from the called germline gene at one end, perhaps through a read error. At the DNA level, this CDR3 is encoded by other sequences in the same sample as well. This sequence joins TRBV5-6 and TRBJ1-6; 10 nucleotides agree with TRBD1. The CDR3 is 15 residues long. The V gene's germline CDR1 is SGHDT and CDR2 YYEEEE. The DNA for the CDR3 is TGTGCCAGTAGCTTTGGGACAGGGGTGGATTCACCCCTCCACTTT. It codes for CASSFGTGVDSPLHF.

The chain uses TRBV7-6 and TRBJ2-5; 10 bases align to TRBD1. The J call could be wrong; TRBJ2-7 is a better fit for the DNA end. The length of the CDR3 is 15 residues. Per the germline V gene, CDR1 is SGHVS and CDR2 is FNYEAQ. CDR3 region: CASSSRRDRGYEQYF. The CDR3 DNA reads TGTGCCAGCAGTTCCCGCCGGGACAGGGGATACGAGCAGTACTTC.

The chain recombines TRBV6-1 with TRBJ2-2; D is possibly TRBD1 (6 bases). Trimming cost V 4 bases and J 4 bases, with 10 bases left between them. Germline CDR1 and CDR2: MNHNS and SASEGT. The CDR3 is 14 amino acids. The CDR3 region is CASSAGQFTGELFF. The CDR3 coding sequence is TGTGCCAGCAGTGCCGGACAGTTCACCGGGGAGCTGTTTTTT.

CDR3 coding DNA: TGTGCCAGCAGTATCGGACAGGGGCGTAAAGTAGCCGGGGAGCTGTTTTTT. Translating gives CASSIGQGRKVAGELFF. The rearrangement uses TRBV27 and TRBJ2-2; 9 positions agree with TRBD1. Germline values: CDR1 MNHEY, CDR2 SMNVEV (reference sequence). CDR3 length: 17 residues. V gave up 5 bases and J gave up 6 bases; unmatched junction bases: 13.

This clone was seen a few times. The J gene is TRBJ2-1, the V gene TRBV2, with TRBD1 matching over 8 bases. Germline CDR1 and CDR2: SNHLY and FYNNEI. CDR3 size: 13 residues. The CDR3 nucleotides are TGTGCTTGCGCGGGACAGGCGGCCAATGAGCAGTTCTTC. This translates into CACAGQAANEQFF.